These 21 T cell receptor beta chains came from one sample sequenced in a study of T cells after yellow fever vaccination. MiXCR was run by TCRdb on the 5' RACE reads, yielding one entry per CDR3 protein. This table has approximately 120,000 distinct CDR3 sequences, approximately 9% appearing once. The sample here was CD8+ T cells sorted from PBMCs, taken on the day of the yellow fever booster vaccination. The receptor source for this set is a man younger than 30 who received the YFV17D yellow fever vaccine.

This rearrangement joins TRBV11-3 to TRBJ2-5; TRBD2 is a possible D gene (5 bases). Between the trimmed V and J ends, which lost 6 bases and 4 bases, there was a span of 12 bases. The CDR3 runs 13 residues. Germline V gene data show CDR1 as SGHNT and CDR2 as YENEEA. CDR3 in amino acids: CASSRESSETQYF. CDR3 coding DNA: TGTGCCAGCAGTAGGGAGTCGTCAGAGACCCAGTACTTC.

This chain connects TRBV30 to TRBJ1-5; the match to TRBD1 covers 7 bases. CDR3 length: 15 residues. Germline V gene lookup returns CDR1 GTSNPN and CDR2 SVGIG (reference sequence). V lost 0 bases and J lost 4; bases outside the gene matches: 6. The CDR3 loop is CAWSVQGHGNQPQHF. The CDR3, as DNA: TGTGCCTGGAGTGTACAGGGGCATGGAAATCAGCCCCAGCATTTT.

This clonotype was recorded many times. Here the CDR3 reads CASSDREGTGELFF. The CDR3 DNA sequence: TGTGCCAGCAGTGACAGGGAAGGTACCGGGGAGCTGTTTTTT. The chain couples TRBV25-1 to TRBJ2-2; D possibly corresponds to TRBD1 (5 bases). Germline assignment: CDR1 MGHDK and CDR2 SYGVNS. The length of the CDR3 is 14 residues. Trimming took off 3 bases at V and 5 bases at J, with 10 bases between the two ends.

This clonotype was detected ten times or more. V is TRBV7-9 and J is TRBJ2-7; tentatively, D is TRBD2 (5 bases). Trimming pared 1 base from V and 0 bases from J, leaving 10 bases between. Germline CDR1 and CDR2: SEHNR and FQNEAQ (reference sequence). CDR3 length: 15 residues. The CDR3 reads CASSLGVGSSYEQYF. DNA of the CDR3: TGTGCCAGCAGCTTAGGTGTGGGGAGCTCCTACGAGCAGTACTTC.

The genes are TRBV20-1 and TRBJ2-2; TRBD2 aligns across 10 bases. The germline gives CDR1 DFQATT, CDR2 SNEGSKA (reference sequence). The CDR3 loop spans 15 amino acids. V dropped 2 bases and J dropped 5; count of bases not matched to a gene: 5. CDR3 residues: CSARPSGGATGELFF. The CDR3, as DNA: TGCAGTGCTAGACCTAGCGGGGGAGCGACCGGGGAGCTGTTTTTT.

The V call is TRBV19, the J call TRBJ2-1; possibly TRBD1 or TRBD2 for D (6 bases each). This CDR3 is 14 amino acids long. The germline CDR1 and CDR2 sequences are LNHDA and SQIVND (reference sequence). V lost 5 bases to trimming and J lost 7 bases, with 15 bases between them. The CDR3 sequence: CASSVQSGANEQFF. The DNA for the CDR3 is TGTGCCAGTAGTGTTCAATCGGGGGCGAATGAGCAGTTCTTC.

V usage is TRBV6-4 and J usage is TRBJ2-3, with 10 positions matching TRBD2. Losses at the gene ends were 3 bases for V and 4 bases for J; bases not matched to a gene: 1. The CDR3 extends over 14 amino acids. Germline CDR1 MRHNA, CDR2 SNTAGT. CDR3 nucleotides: TGTGCCAGCAGTGAAAGCGGGGGGGCAGATACGCAGTATTTT. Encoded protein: CASSESGGADTQYF.

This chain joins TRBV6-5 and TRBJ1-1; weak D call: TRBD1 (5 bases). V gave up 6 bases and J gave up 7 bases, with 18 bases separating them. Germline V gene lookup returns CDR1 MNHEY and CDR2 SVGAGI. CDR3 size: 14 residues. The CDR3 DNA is TGTGCCAGCAGCTACACCTCCGGGGCTAATGAAGCTTTCTTT. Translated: CASSYTSGANEAFF.

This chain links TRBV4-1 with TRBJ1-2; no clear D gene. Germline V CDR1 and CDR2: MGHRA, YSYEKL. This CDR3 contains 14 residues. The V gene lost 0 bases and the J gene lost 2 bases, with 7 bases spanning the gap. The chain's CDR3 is CASSQDPQNYGYTF. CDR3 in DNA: TGCGCCAGCAGCCAAGATCCACAAAACTATGGCTACACCTTC.

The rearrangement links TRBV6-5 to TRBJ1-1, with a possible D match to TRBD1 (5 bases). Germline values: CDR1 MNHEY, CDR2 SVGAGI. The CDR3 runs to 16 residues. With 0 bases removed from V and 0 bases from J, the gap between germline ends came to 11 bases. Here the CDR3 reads CASSYSSGYMNTEAFF. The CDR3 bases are TGTGCCAGCAGTTACTCTTCAGGGTATATGAACACTGAAGCTTTCTTT.

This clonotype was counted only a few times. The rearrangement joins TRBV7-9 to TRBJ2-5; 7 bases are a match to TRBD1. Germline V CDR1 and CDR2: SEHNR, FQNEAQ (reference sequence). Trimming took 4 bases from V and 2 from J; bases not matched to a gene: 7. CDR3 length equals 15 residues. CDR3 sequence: CASSSTGRSQETQYF. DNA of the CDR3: TGTGCCAGCAGCTCGACAGGGCGATCTCAAGAGACCCAGTACTTC. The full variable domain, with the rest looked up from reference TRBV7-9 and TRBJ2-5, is DTGVSQNPRHKITKRGQNVTFRCDPISEHNRLYWYRQTLGQGPEFLTYFQNEAQLEKSRLLSDRFSAERPKGSFSTLEIQRTEQGDSAMYLCASSSTGRSQETQYFGPGTRLLVL.

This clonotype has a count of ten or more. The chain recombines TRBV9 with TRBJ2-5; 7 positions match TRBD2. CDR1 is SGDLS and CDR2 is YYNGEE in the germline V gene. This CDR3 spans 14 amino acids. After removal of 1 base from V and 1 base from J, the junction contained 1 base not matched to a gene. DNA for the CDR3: TGTGCCAGCAGCGTATGGGGGGGCCAAGAGACCCAGTACTTC. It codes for CASSVWGGQETQYF.

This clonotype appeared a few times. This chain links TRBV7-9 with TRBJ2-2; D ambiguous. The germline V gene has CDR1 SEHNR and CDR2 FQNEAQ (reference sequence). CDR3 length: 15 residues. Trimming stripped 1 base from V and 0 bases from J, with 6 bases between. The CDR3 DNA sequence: TGTGCCAGCAGCTTAGTGAACTCGAACACCGGGGAGCTGTTTTTT. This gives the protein CASSLVNSNTGELFF.

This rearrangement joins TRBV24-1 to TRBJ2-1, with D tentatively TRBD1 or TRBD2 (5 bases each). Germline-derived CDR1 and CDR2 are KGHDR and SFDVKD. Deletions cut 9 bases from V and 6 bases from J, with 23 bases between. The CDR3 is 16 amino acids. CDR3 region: CATAVTMGDVGNEQFF. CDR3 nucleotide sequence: TGTGCCACCGCTGTTACCATGGGGGACGTCGGCAATGAGCAGTTCTTC.

CDR3 amino acids: CASRDKGNLGPEAFF. The CDR3 region has the DNA TGTGCCAGCAGAGACAAAGGTAACCTAGGCCCTGAAGCTTTCTTT. The chain uses TRBV2 and TRBJ1-1; D uncertain. The CDR3 contains 15 residues. V lost 6 bases, J lost 6 bases, and 20 bases lay in between. Germline V gene lookup returns CDR1 SNHLY and CDR2 FYNNEI.

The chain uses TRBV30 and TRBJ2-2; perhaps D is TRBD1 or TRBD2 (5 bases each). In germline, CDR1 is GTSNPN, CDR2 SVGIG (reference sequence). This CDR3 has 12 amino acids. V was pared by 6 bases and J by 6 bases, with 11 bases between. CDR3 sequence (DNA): TGTGCCTGCAGACTGGGGGCCGGGGAGCTGTTTTTT. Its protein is CACRLGAGELFF.

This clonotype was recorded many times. The CDR3 DNA reads TGCGCCAGCAGCTTGGCTCGCGGGGGGGTTCTTTCGGATACGCAGTATTTT. Translation gives CASSLARGGVLSDTQYF. J is TRBJ2-3 and V is TRBV5-1, with 9 nucleotides matching TRBD2. J was trimmed by 6 bases and V by 0 bases; bases with no gene match: 11. Germline CDR1 reads SGHRS; CDR2 reads YFSETQ. CDR3 length: 17 residues. Combining the CDR3 with reference TRBV5-1 and TRBJ2-3 gives the whole variable domain KAGVTQTPRYLIKTRGQQVTLSCSPISGHRSVSWYQQTPGQGLQFLFEYFSETQRNKGNFPGRFSGRQFSNSRSEMNVSTLELGDSALYLCASSLARGGVLSDTQYFGPGTRLTVL.

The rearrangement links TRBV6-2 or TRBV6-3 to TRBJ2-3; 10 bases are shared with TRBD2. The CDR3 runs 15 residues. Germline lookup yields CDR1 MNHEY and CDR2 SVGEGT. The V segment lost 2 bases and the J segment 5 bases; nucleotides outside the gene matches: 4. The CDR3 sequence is CASSYPPSGGDTQYF. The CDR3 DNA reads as TGTGCCAGCAGTTACCCCCCTAGCGGGGGAGATACGCAGTATTTT.

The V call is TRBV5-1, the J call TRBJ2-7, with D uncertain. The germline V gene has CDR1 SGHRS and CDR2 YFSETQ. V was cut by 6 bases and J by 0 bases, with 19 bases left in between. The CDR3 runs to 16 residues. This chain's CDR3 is CASKHRIFRSSYEQYF. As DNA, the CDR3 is TGCGCCAGCAAACACCGCATATTTAGGAGCTCCTACGAGCAGTACTTC. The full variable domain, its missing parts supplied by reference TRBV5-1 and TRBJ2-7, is KAGVTQTPRYLIKTRGQQVTLSCSPISGHRSVSWYQQTPGQGLQFLFEYFSETQRNKGNFPGRFSGRQFSNSRSEMNVSTLELGDSALYLCASKHRIFRSSYEQYFGPGTRLTVT.

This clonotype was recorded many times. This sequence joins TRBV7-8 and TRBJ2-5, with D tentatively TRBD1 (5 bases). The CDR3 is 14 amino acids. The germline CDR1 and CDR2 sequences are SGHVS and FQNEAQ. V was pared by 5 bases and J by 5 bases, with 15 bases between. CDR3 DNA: TGTGCCAGCAGCCCACGCGTCAGGGCGGAGACCCAGTACTTC. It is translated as CASSPRVRAETQYF.

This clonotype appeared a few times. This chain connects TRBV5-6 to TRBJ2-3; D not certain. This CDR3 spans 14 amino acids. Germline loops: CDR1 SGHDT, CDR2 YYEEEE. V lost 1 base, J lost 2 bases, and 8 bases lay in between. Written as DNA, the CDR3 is TGTGCCAGCAGCTTGTCGGGCAACACAGATACGCAGTATTTT. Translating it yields CASSLSGNTDTQYF.